This is a list of T cell receptor beta chains from one sample in a study of CD8+CD57+ T cells in acquired aplastic anemia. TCRdb passed the reads through MiXCR, listing each CDR3 protein once. The repertoire holds some 190,000 distinct CDR3 sequences, with just over 45% as singletons. Sequenced: sorted CD4+, CD8+, or CD8+CD57+ T cells (not recorded which) from PBMCs. All receptors derive from a human donor in good health. The CDR3 runs from the conserved cysteine through the conserved F or W. Each record gives: D gene, clone size, V gene, J gene, CDR3 protein, CDR3 DNA. A D gene is named only where the DNA matches it firmly. The size of a clone is reported for some rows only, either as once, few or many, or as a class for expanded clones.

>TRBD1|many|TRBV19|TRBJ1-5
CASSTTGASNQPQHF
TGTGCCAGTAGTACGACAGGGGCTAGCAATCAGCCCCAGCATTTT
>.|.|TRBV7-2|TRBJ1-2
CASSPSANRNYGYTF
TGTGCCAGCAGCCCTTCCGCGAACAGAAACTATGGCTACACCTTC
>.|.|TRBV2|TRBJ1-1
CASSLGRLNTEAFF
TGTGCCAGCAGCCTGGGTCGCCTGAACACTGAAGCTTTCTTT
>.|.|TRBV7-3|TRBJ1-6
CASSLGAGTNSPLHF
TGTGCCAGCAGCTTAGGGGCAGGGACTAATTCACCCCTCCACTTT
>TRBD2|.|TRBV4-1|TRBJ2-1
CASSQDWGLAGVVEQFF
TGCGCCAGCAGCCAGGACTGGGGGCTAGCGGGAGTTGTGGAGCAGTTCTTC
>TRBD2|many|TRBV7-6|TRBJ2-7
CASSLAGGPLYEQYF
TGTGCCAGCAGCTTAGCGGGAGGGCCTCTCTACGAGCAGTACTTC
>TRBD2|.|TRBV20-1|TRBJ2-1
CSARDMTSGTNEQFF
TGCAGTGCTAGGGACATGACTAGCGGCACCAATGAGCAGTTCTTC
>TRBD2|.|TRBV20-1|TRBJ2-7
CSARELEREWHEQYF
TGCAGTGCTAGAGAACTAGAGCGGGAGTGGCACGAGCAGTACTTC
>.|.|TRBV5-4|TRBJ1-1
CAIGKGTEAFF
TGTGCCATCGGGAAGGGTACTGAAGCTTTCTTT
>.|many|TRBV12-3/TRBV12-4|TRBJ1-5
CASSPGGLSVQPQHF
TGTGCCAGCAGCCCCGGGGGCCTAAGTGTTCAGCCCCAGCATTTT
>TRBD2|.|TRBV24-1|TRBJ2-3
CATSDAGTSGSSDTQYF
TGTGCCACCAGTGATGCAGGGACTAGCGGGAGTTCAGATACGCAGTATTTT
>TRBD2|many|TRBV2|TRBJ2-5
CASRSRLAGGPYF
TGTGCCAGCAGGTCAAGACTAGCGGGAGGACCGTACTTC
>TRBD2|many|TRBV19|TRBJ2-1
CASSIGLAELNEQFF
TGTGCCAGTAGTATTGGACTAGCGGAACTCAATGAGCAGTTCTTC
>TRBD1|.|TRBV20-1|TRBJ2-7
CSARRGAGGAYEQYF
TGCAGTGCCCGAAGAGGGGCAGGGGGCGCCTACGAGCAGTACTTC
>.|few|TRBV20-1|TRBJ2-2
CSARRRTGDLFF
TGCAGTGCTAGAAGGCGTACCGGGGATCTGTTTTTT
>TRBD2|many|TRBV11-2|TRBJ2-1
CASSLVSGREDEQFF
TGTGCCAGCAGCTTAGTTAGCGGGAGAGAAGATGAGCAGTTCTTC
>.|.|TRBV19|TRBJ1-1
CASSTYDPSTAFF
TGTGCCAGTAGTACCTACGACCCTTCGACAGCTTTCTTT
>TRBD1|few|TRBV29-1|TRBJ2-7
CSVGRTGTGRGNYEQYF
TGCAGCGTTGGAAGAACTGGGACAGGGAGGGGAAACTACGAGCAGTACTTC
>.|once|TRBV29-1|TRBJ2-1
CSVEDRSRRTNEQFF
TGCAGCGTTGAAGATCGGAGTCGTCGAACGAATGAGCAGTTCTTC
>.|.|TRBV30|TRBJ1-2
CAWSAGTFYGYTF
TGTGCCTGGAGCGCCGGAACATTCTATGGCTACACCTTC
>.|.|TRBV7-9|TRBJ1-1
CASSLDDTEAFF
TGTGCCAGCAGCTTAGACGACACTGAAGCTTTCTTT
>TRBD1|few|TRBV7-6|TRBJ1-2
CASSSGQGDGYTF
TGTGCCAGCAGCTCCGGACAGGGTGATGGCTACACCTTC
>.|.|TRBV10-3|TRBJ1-6
CAISVKGANSYNSPLHF
TGTGCCATCAGTGTAAAAGGGGCCAACTCCTATAATTCACCCCTCCACTTT
>TRBD1|many|TRBV11-2|TRBJ1-1
CASSFPGQRNTEAFF
TGTGCCAGCAGCTTCCCGGGACAGAGGAACACTGAAGCTTTCTTT
>.|.|TRBV19|TRBJ2-3
CASSRLDTQYF
TGTGCCAGTAGTCGATTGGATACGCAGTATTTT
>TRBD2|.|TRBV6-1|TRBJ2-1
CASSETSGGHNEQFF
TGTGCCAGCAGTGAAACTAGCGGGGGGCACAATGAGCAGTTCTTC
>.|many|TRBV7-3|TRBJ2-1
CASSLTNSGTDEQFF
TGTGCCAGCAGCCTTACGAACTCCGGCACGGATGAGCAGTTCTTC
>TRBD1|.|TRBV19|TRBJ2-1
CASSIGGQEEFF
TGTGCCAGTAGTATAGGGGGACAGGAAGAGTTCTTC
>TRBD1|.|TRBV6-4|TRBJ2-7
CASTETGTGTHEQYF
TGTGCCAGCACCGAAACCGGGACAGGGACTCACGAGCAGTACTTC